These 19 T cell receptor beta chains originate from one sample sequenced in a study of T-cell reconstitution after alpha-beta-depleted transplantation in children. Findings and limits, study-wide: One year post-transplant, T-cell counts and diversity were largely derived from T cells produced anew.

TCRbeta library construction was performed incorporating unique molecular identifiers. TCRdb fed the PCR reads into MiXCR, producing one record per CDR3 protein. Of 250,000 to 300,000 distinct CDR3 sequences listed, around 7.1% are singletons. Antigens for these TCRs are unknown. Sample: peripheral blood, taken 360 days after TCRalphabeta/CD19-depleted stem cell transplant. All receptors derive from a female patient aged 2-9 years who had a stem cell transplant for Fanconi anemia, so the T cells may come from the graft donor.

The chain is built from TRBV7-6 and TRBJ2-7; 8 nucleotides match TRBD1. J was trimmed by 0 bases and V by 5 bases; bases with no gene match: 3. This CDR3 has 14 amino acids. Germline lookup yields CDR1 SGHVS and CDR2 FNYEAQ. CDR3 bases: TGTGCCAGCAGCATGGGACAGGACTCCTACGAGCAGTACTTC. Translation: CASSMGQDSYEQYF.

The chain is built from TRBV28 and TRBJ1-1, with no clear D. V lost 3 bases and J 2 bases, leaving 16 bases between the germline ends. Germline V gives CDR1 MDHEN, CDR2 SYDVKM. The CDR3 is 16 residues long. CDR3 protein: CASSFLGGDKNTEAFF. In DNA form, the CDR3 reads TGTGCCAGCAGTTTTCTTGGTGGCGACAAAAACACTGAAGCTTTCTTT.

This clonotype occurred a few times. This sequence joins TRBV27 and TRBJ1-1; D is uncertain. The germline CDR1 and CDR2 sequences are MNHEY and SMNVEV (reference sequence). Trimming stripped 3 bases from V and 7 bases from J, with 12 bases between. This CDR3 has 13 amino acids. In DNA form, the CDR3 reads TGTGCCAGCAGTTTTCGGCAGAACTATGAAGCTTTCTTT. Its translation: CASSFRQNYEAFF.

At least ten counts were recorded for this clonotype. The chain couples TRBV7-9 to TRBJ1-1; D remains unclear. Germline values: CDR1 SEHNR, CDR2 FQNEAQ (reference sequence). The CDR3 is made up of 12 amino acids. V shed 2 bases and J shed 9 bases, with 10 bases lying between them. This CDR3 is CASSLLAGKAFF. The CDR3 region has the DNA TGTGCCAGCAGCTTATTGGCGGGAAAAGCTTTCTTT.

This clonotype was seen a few times. This sequence joins TRBV5-1 and TRBJ2-7, with 8 bases identical to TRBD1. CDR1 is SGHRS and CDR2 is YFSETQ in the germline V gene. The CDR3 runs to 15 residues. With 0 bases clipped from V and 4 bases from J, the junction kept 6 bases outside the gene matches. CDR3 sequence reads: CASSLAGQGYYEQYF. The CDR3 nucleotides read TGCGCCAGCAGCTTGGCTGGACAGGGCTATTACGAGCAGTACTTC.

This clonotype was counted only a few times. V and J are TRBV30 and TRBJ2-5; D is perhaps TRBD2 (7 bases). The germline CDR1 and CDR2 sequences are GTSNPN and SVGIG (reference sequence). The CDR3 is 15 amino acids. Trimming cost V 3 bases and J 4 bases, with 18 bases left between them. The CDR3, as DNA: TGTGCCTGGAGCGGATTATCGGGGGGCCGAGAGACCCAGTACTTC. Its translation: CAWSGLSGGRETQYF.

The V and J genes are TRBV5-1 and TRBJ1-2, with 7 bases fitting TRBD1. Germline V lookup: CDR1 SGHRS, CDR2 YFSETQ. CDR3 length: 15 residues. The J segment lost 1 base and the V segment lost 0 bases, leaving 3 bases of the junction unmatched. CDR3 region: CASSLVSGGNYGYTF. CDR3 coding DNA: TGCGCCAGCAGCTTGGTGTCAGGGGGTAACTATGGCTACACCTTC.

This clonotype was counted between two and nine times. The chain recombines TRBV19 with TRBJ2-1; TRBD2 matches 7 bases. Germline V gene sequence: CDR1 LNHDA, CDR2 SQIVND (reference sequence). The CDR3 covers 13 residues. V trimming: 5 bases; J trimming: 6 bases; junction bases outside the gene matches: 4. CDR3 coding DNA: TGTGCCAGTAGTGTCGGGACTACCAATGAGCAGTTCTTC. It translates to CASSVGTTNEQFF.

This chain joins TRBV10-3 and TRBJ1-1, with D uncertain. Trimming removed 3 bases at V and 0 bases at J, with 8 bases between. Per the germline V gene, CDR1 is ENHRY and CDR2 is SYGVKD. This CDR3 spans 14 amino acids. CDR3 DNA sequence: TGTGCCATCAGTGAAACAGCATTGAACACTGAAGCTTTCTTT. Protein product: CAISETALNTEAFF.

Here the CDR3 DNA reads TGTGCCAGCAGTGAAGTCCAGGGTCTCACAGATACGCAGTATTTT. It translates to CASSEVQGLTDTQYF. V gene TRBV6-1 combines with J gene TRBJ2-3; possibly TRBD1 for D (5 bases). The V and J ends lost 1 base and 2 bases respectively, with 10 bases between them. This CDR3 has 15 amino acids. Germline V gene sequence: CDR1 MNHNS, CDR2 SASEGT.

This clonotype was observed at least ten times. The rearrangement links TRBV7-8 to TRBJ1-1; D is perhaps TRBD1 (6 bases). The CDR3 runs 16 residues. CDR1 and CDR2 from the germline V gene are SGHVS and FQNEAQ. The V end was cut by 1 base, the J end by 0 bases, with 12 bases between. The CDR3 spells CASSLGGQGLNTEAFF. The CDR3 DNA reads TGTGCCAGCAGCTTAGGAGGGCAGGGGTTGAACACTGAAGCTTTCTTT.

This clonotype was found many times. The V gene is TRBV6-1, the J gene TRBJ2-7; 8 bases are shared with TRBD2. Unmatched junction bases numbered 10, after V lost 6 bases and J lost 6 bases. The CDR3 loop spans 14 amino acids. CDR1 and CDR2 (germline): MNHNS, SASEGT. The CDR3 sequence: CASRPGLGSLEQYF. In DNA form, the CDR3 reads TGTGCCAGCAGGCCGGGACTAGGGTCGCTCGAGCAGTACTTC.

At least ten counts were recorded for this clonotype. The rearrangement uses TRBV7-2 and TRBJ1-5; 8 bases are shared with TRBD1. Germline lookup yields CDR1 SGHTA and CDR2 FQGNSA. Trimming at V came to 5 bases and at J to 2 bases, leaving 5 bases not matched to a gene. The CDR3 contains 15 residues. The CDR3 reads CASSPDRGGNQPQHF. The DNA of the CDR3 is TGTGCCAGCAGCCCCGACAGGGGCGGCAATCAGCCCCAGCATTTT.

This clonotype occurred many times. This chain links TRBV28 with TRBJ2-7, with 9 positions matching TRBD1. V lost 5 bases to trimming and J lost 3 bases; unmatched junction nucleotides: 8. Per germline, CDR1 MDHEN and CDR2 SYDVKM. This CDR3 is 15 amino acids long. The DNA for the CDR3 is TGTGCCAGCAGTGATCGGACAGGGGAGGACTACGAGCAGTACGTC. This translates into CASSDRTGEDYEQYV.

This clonotype was detected only a few times. CDR3 sequence reads: CASSEGADSNQPQHF. Written as DNA, the CDR3 is TGTGCCAGCAGTGAGGGGGCGGATAGCAATCAGCCCCAGCATTTT. The chain carries TRBV25-1 and TRBJ1-5, with TRBD1 as a possible D gene (6 bases). The CDR3 loop spans 15 amino acids. The germline V gene has CDR1 MGHDK and CDR2 SYGVNS. Trimming cost V 3 bases and J 0 bases, with 9 bases left between them.

This clonotype was seen ten or more times. V gene TRBV10-2 combines with J gene TRBJ2-1; D perhaps matches TRBD1 (5 bases). Germline-derived CDR1 and CDR2 are WSHSY and SAAADI. This CDR3 has 11 amino acids. The V gene lost 7 bases and the J gene lost 13 bases, with 14 bases spanning the gap. In DNA, the CDR3 is TGCGCCAGCACCCCCACAGGCCTCCAGTTCTTC. It encodes CASTPTGLQFF.

The chain combines TRBV7-9 with TRBJ2-1; a possible D gene is TRBD2 (7 bases). Germline V gene data show CDR1 as SEHNR and CDR2 as FQNEAQ (reference sequence). V was pared by 4 bases and J by 0 bases, with 13 bases between. The CDR3 loop spans 16 amino acids. This CDR3 is CASSSGGGASYNEQFF. Here the CDR3 DNA reads TGTGCCAGCAGCTCAGGCGGGGGCGCCTCCTACAATGAGCAGTTCTTC.

This clonotype was observed at least ten times. The V and J genes are TRBV10-3 and TRBJ2-7; TRBD1 agrees at 7 bases. Germline V gives CDR1 ENHRY, CDR2 SYGVKD. Trimming took 5 bases from V and 1 from J; bases not matched to a gene: 5. The CDR3 has 14 residues. The CDR3 sequence is CAISIQGDSYEQYF. DNA of the CDR3: TGTGCCATCAGTATTCAGGGGGATTCCTACGAGCAGTACTTC.

This clonotype was detected ten times or more. This CDR3 reads CATSRDLGDEQFF. CDR3 in DNA: TGTGCCACCAGCAGAGATCTTGGGGATGAGCAGTTCTTC. This chain uses TRBV15 with TRBJ2-1; D not certain. Germline CDR1 reads LNHNV; CDR2 reads YYDKDF (reference sequence). This CDR3 comprises 13 residues. With 0 bases removed from V and 8 bases from J, the gap between germline ends came to 8 bases.